Listed here are 22 T cell receptor beta chains from one sample, sequenced in a study of T cell responses to AZD1222 COVID-19 vaccine. Clones were sequenced by immunoSEQ multiplex PCR, and TCRdb holds only the in-frame ones, with some missing. The data contain approximately 85,000 clones, roughly 90% of them seen just once; the ten biggest clones take up 7%. The material was peripheral blood, obtained on day 0 of AZD1222 vaccination. The receptors shown here come from an adult in good health.

V usage is TRBV6-5 and J usage is TRBJ1-5; 7 bases match TRBD1. From germline, CDR1 is MNHEY and CDR2 SVGAGI. J was trimmed by 9 bases and V by 5 bases; bases with no gene match: 7. The CDR3 loop spans 13 amino acids. The CDR3 DNA follows: TGTGCCAGCAGTACAGGGGCCCCAATGCCCCAGCATTTT. Amino acids: CASSTGAPMPQHF.

The chain combines TRBV11-2 with TRBJ1-1, with D perhaps matching TRBD1 (6 bases). V was cut by 1 base and J by 1 base, with 7 bases left in between. The CDR3 is made up of 14 amino acids. Germline V lookup: CDR1 SGHAT, CDR2 FQNNGV. The CDR3 here is CASSLGTANTEAFF. CDR3 DNA sequence: TGTGCCAGCAGCTTAGGGACAGCGAACACTGAAGCTTTCTTT.

As to this clone: This specimen includes other DNA sequences encoding the same CDR3. V gene TRBV30 combines with J gene TRBJ1-2; TRBD1 aligns across 7 bases. This CDR3 region has 12 residues. CDR1 and CDR2 from the germline V gene are GTSNPN and SVGIG (reference sequence). J lost 4 bases, V lost 2 bases, and 1 base had no gene match. The CDR3 bases are TGTGCCTGGAGTTCAGGGGGCTATGGCTACACCTTC. Translated: CAWSSGGYGYTF.

The rearrangement links TRBV6-4 to TRBJ2-2, with D possibly matching TRBD2 (5 bases). There are 13 residues in the CDR3. Deletions cut 5 bases from V and 6 bases from J, with 10 bases between. The V gene's germline CDR1 is MRHNA and CDR2 SNTAGT. The CDR3 protein is CASSPVGAGELFF. The CDR3 coding sequence is TGTGCCAGCAGTCCCGTCGGGGCCGGGGAGCTGTTTTTT.

The chain is built from TRBV10-3 and TRBJ1-1, with D maybe TRBD1 (6 bases). The CDR3 length is 15 residues. The germline V gene has CDR1 ENHRY and CDR2 SYGVKD. Trimming stripped 5 bases from V and 1 base from J, with 14 bases between. DNA of the CDR3: TGTGCCATCAGTCTCTCCCCGGGACAGAACACTGAAGCTTTCTTT. Protein product: CAISLSPGQNTEAFF.

The rearrangement uses TRBV6-5 and TRBJ1-2, with 7 bases lining up with TRBD1. There are 13 residues in the CDR3. In germline, CDR1 is MNHEY, CDR2 SVGAGI. Unmatched junction bases numbered 8, after V lost 6 bases and J lost 7 bases. Here the CDR3 DNA reads TGTGCCAGCAGAAGCACAGGGGAGGTTGGCTACACCTTC. It encodes CASRSTGEVGYTF.

The J gene is TRBJ1-3, the V gene TRBV18; no firm D call. Germline V lookup: CDR1 KGHSH, CDR2 LQKENI. Trimming cost V 3 bases and J 0 bases, with 12 bases left between them. CDR3 length: 16 amino acids. CDR3 bases: TGTGCCAGCTCACCCCCCACAGCATACTCTGGAAACACCATATATTTT. Translating it yields CASSPPTAYSGNTIYF.

The chain couples TRBV7-2 to TRBJ2-1, with D perhaps TRBD1 or TRBD2 (7 bases each). The CDR3 runs 15 residues. The germline V gene encodes CDR1 SGHTA and CDR2 FQGNSA. V lost 4 bases, J lost 6 bases, and 16 bases lay in between. DNA for the CDR3: TGTGCCAGCAGCTCCCAGGGGGGGCAGACCAATGAGCAGTTCTTC. Protein product: CASSSQGGQTNEQFF.

V is TRBV5-1 and J is TRBJ2-7; D may be TRBD2 (6 bases). The CDR3 extends over 14 amino acids. The V gene lost 4 bases and the J gene lost 6 bases, with 17 bases spanning the gap. CDR1 is SGHRS and CDR2 is YFSETQ in the germline V gene. Written as DNA, the CDR3 is TGCGCCAGCAGCCCGACAGTGGCGGGGCGCGAGCAGTACTTC. Translation gives CASSPTVAGREQYF.

The chain has TRBV5-1 and TRBJ2-7; the match to TRBD2 covers 10 bases. The CDR3 is 14 residues long. V trimming: 5 bases; J trimming: 4 bases; junction bases outside the gene matches: 6. Germline V gene data show CDR1 as SGHRS and CDR2 as YFSETQ. The CDR3 loop reads CASSPSSGSYEQYF. The CDR3 DNA reads as TGCGCCAGCAGTCCTTCTAGCGGGAGTTACGAGCAGTACTTC.

This clone was found a few times. The chain joins TRBV3-1 (or the pseudogene TRBV3-2) to TRBJ2-2; TRBD2 matches at 10 bases. The CDR3 is made up of 17 amino acids. Germline CDR1 LGHDT, CDR2 YNNKEL (reference sequence). J gave up 4 bases and V 0 bases, and 5 bases lay outside the gene matches. The CDR3 nucleotides read TGTGCCAGCAGCCAAGATTTGGAGCGGGAGGGCACCGGGGAGCTGTTTTTT. Its translation: CASSQDLEREGTGELFF.

The gene calls are TRBV19 and TRBJ2-1; maybe TRBD1 (6 bases). The CDR3 covers 18 residues. Trimming took off 4 bases at V and 0 bases at J, with 19 bases between the two ends. Germline V gives CDR1 LNHDA, CDR2 SQIVND (reference sequence). CDR3 DNA sequence: TGTGCCAGTAGTACCCCCCCTGGTGGACAGAGCTCCTACAATGAGCAGTTCTTC. Its translation is CASSTPPGGQSSYNEQFF.

The rearrangement links TRBV15 to TRBJ2-2, with D unresolved. The germline CDR1 and CDR2 sequences are LNHNV and YYDKDF (reference sequence). Trimming took 2 bases from V and 0 from J, leaving 4 bases between them. The CDR3 has 14 amino acids. CDR3 DNA sequence: TGTGCCACCAGCAGACAAGCGAACACCGGGGAGCTGTTTTTT. This codes for CATSRQANTGELFF.

V gene TRBV7-2 combines with J gene TRBJ1-5; D remains unclear. The CDR3 has 14 amino acids. Germline V gene data show CDR1 as SGHTA and CDR2 as FQGNSA. V was trimmed by 1 base and J by 12 bases, leaving 16 bases between them. The CDR3 protein is CASSLVGPSESQHF. The CDR3 DNA reads TGTGCCAGCAGCTTAGTTGGACCATCTGAGAGCCAGCATTTT.

The chain links TRBV11-2 to TRBJ2-3; D may match TRBD1 or TRBD2 (5 bases each). The germline CDR1 and CDR2 sequences are SGHAT and FQNNGV. V was trimmed by 5 bases and J by 7 bases, leaving 7 bases between them. This CDR3 contains 11 residues. The CDR3 loop reads CASSEGNTQYF. The CDR3 DNA reads TGTGCCAGCAGCGAGGGGAATACGCAGTATTTT.

As DNA, the CDR3 is TGTGCCAGCAGCTTAATGTTCGCGGGTGCAGGGGAACAGTTCTTC. The encoded protein is CASSLMFAGAGEQFF. The chain combines TRBV7-3 with TRBJ2-1; a possible D gene is TRBD1 (6 bases). V was cut by 1 base and J by 13 bases, with 20 bases left in between. CDR3 length: 15 amino acids. CDR1 and CDR2 (germline): SGHTA, FQGTGA.

The chain combines TRBV3-1 (or the pseudogene TRBV3-2) with TRBJ2-3; 12 positions match TRBD1. J gave up 6 bases and V 1 base, and 8 bases lay outside the gene matches. The CDR3 consists of 17 residues. CDR1 LGHDT and CDR2 YNNKEL come from the germline V gene (reference sequence). Here the CDR3 reads CASSQGPGTGGADTQYF. The CDR3 DNA reads TGTGCCAGCAGCCAAGGACCCGGGACAGGGGGCGCCGATACGCAGTATTTT.

The chain combines TRBV10-3 with TRBJ1-6; TRBD1 matches at 8 bases. CDR3 length: 12 residues. J lost 10 bases, V lost 10 bases, and 6 bases had no gene match. The germline CDR1 and CDR2 sequences are ENHRY and SYGVKD. CDR3 sequence: CASRTGMSPLHF. DNA of the CDR3: TGTGCCAGCCGGACAGGGATGTCACCCCTCCACTTT.

The rearrangement uses TRBV6-5 and TRBJ2-7, with D tentatively TRBD2 (5 bases). Trimming shortened V by 5 bases and J by 0 bases, and 14 bases separated the two germline ends. Germline-derived CDR1 and CDR2 are MNHEY and SVGAGI. This CDR3 comprises 15 residues. CDR3 loop: CASSRSSGSSYEQYF. The CDR3 coding sequence is TGTGCCAGCAGTAGATCCTCGGGGAGCTCCTACGAGCAGTACTTC.

The V call is TRBV10-2, the J call TRBJ1-1, with TRBD1 identical over 7 bases. The junction had 10 bases not matched to a gene; V was cut back by 8 bases and J by 7 bases. Germline assignment: CDR1 WSHSY and CDR2 SAAADI. The length of the CDR3 is 13 residues. CDR3 nucleotide sequence: TGCGCCAGCGGGGGACAGCTAAGCGTTGAAGCTTTCTTT. Residues: CASGGQLSVEAFF.

The J gene is TRBJ2-7, the V gene TRBV20-1, with D tentatively TRBD1 (6 bases). V was shortened by 4 bases and J by 7 bases, with 20 bases between the two germline ends. Looked up from germline, CDR1 is DFQATT and CDR2 is SNEGSKA (reference sequence). This CDR3 spans 14 amino acids. The CDR3 DNA reads TGCAGTGCTAATGATCAGGGGCGCAGGTCGGAGCAGTACTTC. Protein: CSANDQGRRSEQYF.

The rearrangement joins TRBV7-9 to TRBJ1-1; 9 nucleotides align to TRBD1. CDR1 is SEHNR, CDR2 FQNEAQ, per germline (reference sequence). J was trimmed by 3 bases and V by 3 bases; bases with no gene match: 11. The CDR3 extends over 17 amino acids. The CDR3 region is CASSFSDRGRGDTEAFF. The CDR3 nucleotides read TGTGCCAGCAGCTTTTCGGACAGGGGTAGGGGGGACACTGAAGCTTTCTTT. Variable domain in full (rest from reference TRBV7-9 and TRBJ1-1): DTGVSQNPRHKITKRGQNVTFRCDPISEHNRLYWYRQTLGQGPEFLTYFQNEAQLEKSRLLSDRFSAERPKGSFSTLEIQRTEQGDSAMYLCASSFSDRGRGDTEAFFGQGTRLTVV.